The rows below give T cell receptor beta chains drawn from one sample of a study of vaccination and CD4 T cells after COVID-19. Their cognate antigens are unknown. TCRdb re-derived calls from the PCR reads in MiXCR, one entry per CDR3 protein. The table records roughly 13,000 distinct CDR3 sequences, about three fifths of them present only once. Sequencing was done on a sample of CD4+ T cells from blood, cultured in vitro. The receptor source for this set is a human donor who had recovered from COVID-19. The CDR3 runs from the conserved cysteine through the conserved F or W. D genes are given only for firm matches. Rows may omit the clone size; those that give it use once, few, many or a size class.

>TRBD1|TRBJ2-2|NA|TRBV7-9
TGTGCCAGCAGCTCACCCGGGACAGAGAACACCGGGGAGCTGTTTTTT
CASSSPGTENTGELFF
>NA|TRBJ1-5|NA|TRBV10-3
TGTGCCATCAGTGTAGACTCGAATCAGCCCCAGCATTTT
CAISVDSNQPQHF
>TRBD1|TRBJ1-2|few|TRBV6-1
TGTGCCAGCAGTCGAATCGGGACAGCCGACTATGGCTACACCTTC
CASSRIGTADYGYTF
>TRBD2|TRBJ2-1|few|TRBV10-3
TGTGCCATCAGTGAGTCAGGGACTCGGACTAGCGGGAGTCATGAGCAGTTCTTC
CAISESGTRTSGSHEQFF
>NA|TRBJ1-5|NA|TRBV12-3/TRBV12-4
TGTGCCAGCAGTCCCCCGGGGACCCATAGCAATCAGCCCCAGCATTTT
CASSPPGTHSNQPQHF
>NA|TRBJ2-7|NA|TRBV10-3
TGTGCCATGGCGGCAGGGCCGCTCTACGAGCAGTACTTC
CAMAAGPLYEQYF
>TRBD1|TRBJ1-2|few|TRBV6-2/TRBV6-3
TGTGCCAGCAGTTTCGACAGGGCGCCAGCTGTTCATGGCTACACCTTC
CASSFDRAPAVHGYTF
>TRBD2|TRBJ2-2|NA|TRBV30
TGTGCCTGGCGGCTAGCGGGGAGCGGGGAGCTGTTTTTT
CAWRLAGSGELFF
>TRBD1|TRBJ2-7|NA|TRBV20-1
TGCAGTGCGTCGTCGGGGACAGGGACCCACGAGCAGTACTTC
CSASSGTGTHEQYF
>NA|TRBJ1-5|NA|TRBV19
TGTGCCAGTACGGAACGGGAGGGTAGAAGCAATCAGCCCCAGCATTTT
CASTEREGRSNQPQHF
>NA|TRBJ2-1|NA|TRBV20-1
TGCAGTGCTAGAGTCCCAGCGGCAAGCAATGAGCAGTTCTTC
CSARVPAASNEQFF
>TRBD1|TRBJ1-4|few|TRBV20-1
TGCAGTGCTAGAGAGGGACAGGGGAGTGTGAAACTGTTTTTT
CSAREGQGSVKLFF
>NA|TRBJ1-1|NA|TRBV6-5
TGTGCCAGCAGTTACTCGATGTGGGAGGGGTTTGCGAACACTGAAGCTTTCTTT
CASSYSMWEGFANTEAFF
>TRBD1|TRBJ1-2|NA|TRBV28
TGTGCCAGCAGTTCCGGACAGGGGGCTAACTATGGCTACACCTTC
CASSSGQGANYGYTF
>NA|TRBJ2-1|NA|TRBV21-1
TGTGCCAGCAGCAAAGTTCTCCCCGGGAGCTCCTACAATGAGCAGTTCTTC
CASSKVLPGSSYNEQFF
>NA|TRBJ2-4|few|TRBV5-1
TGCGCCAGCAGCCCTACTAGTACTGGAAACATTCAGTACTTC
CASSPTSTGNIQYF
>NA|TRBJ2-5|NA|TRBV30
TGTGCCTGGAGTAGGGGAGTGACCCAGTACTTC
CAWSRGVTQYF